The 32 T cell receptor beta chains below were found in one sample sequenced in a study of blood T cells in healthy people across ages. Together with a sample-barcoded 5' primer, a J-beta primer mix was included in a second PCR lasting about 7 to 12 cycles. TCRdb analysed the 5' RACE reads with MiXCR anew, one entry per CDR3 protein. The sample lists around 1.5 million distinct CDR3 sequences, around 35% occurring once. Material for sequencing was blood. These receptors were taken from a woman in her twenties or thirties in good health.

As concerns this clonotype: This may arise from a read error, as a much more abundant clone is one base away. The chain links TRBV20-1 to TRBJ2-1, with TRBD2 identical over 11 bases. Germline CDR1 is DFQATT and CDR2 is SNEGSKA (reference sequence). The J segment lost 1 base and the V segment lost 0 bases, leaving 5 bases of the junction unmatched. The CDR3 length is 17 residues. CDR3 nucleotide sequence: TGCAGTGCTAGAGATGTGACTAGCGGGACGTCCTACAATGAGCAGTTCTTC. Its protein product is CSARDVTSGTSYNEQFF.

This clonotype appeared many times. The chain combines TRBV7-2 with TRBJ2-1; D gene ambiguous. The germline V gene has CDR1 SGHTA and CDR2 FQGNSA. CDR3 length: 13 amino acids. The germline V and J ends were trimmed by 3 bases and 4 bases, with 7 bases remaining between them. The CDR3 DNA follows: TGTGCCAGCAGCTTTAGATCTTACAATGAGCAGTTCTTC. The encoded protein is CASSFRSYNEQFF.

This clonotype showed up just a few times. This chain links TRBV5-6 with TRBJ2-1, with unresolved D. CDR1 is SGHDT, CDR2 YYEEEE, per germline. The CDR3 has 13 amino acids. Trimming removed 8 bases from V and 0 bases from J, with 9 bases in between. The CDR3 DNA reads TGTGCCAGTGAACAGAGCTCCTACAATGAGCAGTTCTTC. Protein: CASEQSSYNEQFF.

This clonotype was counted many times. CDR3 in amino acids: CSVRDKFSSGANVLTF. As DNA, the CDR3 is TGCAGCGTCCGGGACAAATTTAGCTCTGGGGCCAACGTCCTGACTTTC. The gene calls are TRBV29-1 and TRBJ2-6, with D possibly matching TRBD1 (6 bases). The V end lost 6 bases, the J end lost 0 bases, and 15 bases lay between the germline ends. Germline-derived CDR1 and CDR2 are SQVTM and ANQGSEA. The CDR3 totals 16 residues.

In DNA, the CDR3 is TGCGCCAGCAGCTTGGTGGGCGGGGAGGCCTACAATGAGCAGTTCTTC. Its translation is CASSLVGGEAYNEQFF. The V call is TRBV5-1, the J call TRBJ2-1; maybe TRBD2 (6 bases). CDR1 and CDR2 from the germline V gene are SGHRS and YFSETQ. V shed 0 bases and J shed 2 bases, with 12 bases lying between them. The length of the CDR3 is 16 residues. The full variable domain, with the rest looked up from reference TRBV5-1 and TRBJ2-1, is KAGVTQTPRYLIKTRGQQVTLSCSPISGHRSVSWYQQTPGQGLQFLFEYFSETQRNKGNFPGRFSGRQFSNSRSEMNVSTLELGDSALYLCASSLVGGEAYNEQFFGPGTRLTVL.

This clonotype was recorded at least ten times. V and J are TRBV5-1 and TRBJ2-2; possible D gene TRBD1, 5 bases. Germline assignment: CDR1 SGHRS and CDR2 YFSETQ. This CDR3 has 16 amino acids. V lost 2 bases and J lost 2, with 13 bases in between. The CDR3 nucleotides are TGCGCCAGCAGCTTATCTACGACAGCTAACACCGGGGAGCTGTTTTTT. Its protein product is CASSLSTTANTGELFF.

The chain links TRBV9 to TRBJ2-1; 9 bases fit TRBD2. V lost 3 bases and J lost 4; bases outside the gene matches: 11. This CDR3 has 17 amino acids. The V gene's germline CDR1 is SGDLS and CDR2 YYNGEE. CDR3 protein: CASSGGGKREEYNEQFF. The CDR3 region has the DNA TGTGCCAGCAGCGGAGGAGGTAAGCGGGAGGAGTACAATGAGCAGTTCTTC.

This clonotype was counted many times. The chain employs TRBV15 and TRBJ2-7; 9 nucleotides line up with TRBD2. V trimming: 0 bases; J trimming: 1 base; junction bases outside the gene matches: 7. This CDR3 has 17 residues. Germline loops: CDR1 LNHNV, CDR2 YYDKDF (reference sequence). The chain's CDR3 is CATSRDAKRGASYEQYF. The CDR3 nucleotides read TGTGCCACCAGCAGAGATGCGAAGCGGGGGGCTTCCTACGAGCAGTACTTC.

This chain joins TRBV20-1 and TRBJ2-3; 11 positions match TRBD2. Germline V CDR1 and CDR2: DFQATT, SNEGSKA (reference sequence). The CDR3 covers 15 residues. V dropped 2 bases and J dropped 4; count of bases not matched to a gene: 5. CDR3 region: CSARKTSGVPDTQYF. CDR3 nucleotide sequence: TGCAGTGCTAGAAAGACTAGCGGGGTCCCAGATACGCAGTATTTT.

J is TRBJ2-7 and V is TRBV5-1; 7 bases map to TRBD1. The germline V gene has CDR1 SGHRS and CDR2 YFSETQ. V lost 7 bases to trimming and J lost 4 bases; unmatched junction nucleotides: 14. This CDR3 region has 15 residues. CDR3 region: CASSRQTGSSYEQYF. For the CDR3, the DNA is TGCGCCAGCTCCCGGCAGACAGGGAGTTCGTACGAGCAGTACTTC. Complete variable domain (other parts from reference TRBV5-1 and TRBJ2-7): KAGVTQTPRYLIKTRGQQVTLSCSPISGHRSVSWYQQTPGQGLQFLFEYFSETQRNKGNFPGRFSGRQFSNSRSEMNVSTLELGDSALYLCASSRQTGSSYEQYFGPGTRLTVT.

This clonotype has more than one count but fewer than ten. The chain combines TRBV12-3 or TRBV12-4 with TRBJ2-2; 7 bases agree with TRBD1. The CDR3 is 16 amino acids. V shed 7 bases and J 1 base; nucleotides not matched to a gene: 9. In DNA form, the CDR3 reads TGTGCCAGCACCGAAAGGGGGACAGAGAACACCGGGGAGCTGTTTTTT. Protein sequence: CASTERGTENTGELFF.

At least ten counts were recorded for this clonotype. The chain links TRBV29-1 to TRBJ2-7; D is ambiguous. Germline CDR1 and CDR2: SQVTM and ANQGSEA. V lost 4 bases to trimming and J lost 1 base, with 11 bases between them. CDR3 length equals 13 residues. The CDR3 here is CSVVPALSYEQYF. The CDR3, as DNA: TGCAGCGTTGTACCTGCGTTGTCCTACGAGCAGTACTTC.

In the case of this clonotype: With a much larger clone just one base away, this may be a read error. The chain recombines TRBV7-3 with TRBJ2-6, with a possible D match to TRBD1 (5 bases). Germline CDR1 reads SGHTA; CDR2 reads FQGTGA. CDR3 size: 17 residues. This CDR3 reads CASSLIPSNSGANVRTF. The CDR3, as DNA: TGTGCCAGCAGCTTAATACCCTCGAACTCTGGGGCCAACGTCCGGACTTTC.

The gene calls are TRBV7-9 and TRBJ1-2, with D perhaps TRBD1 (5 bases). CDR1 is SEHNR and CDR2 is FQNEAQ in the germline V gene (reference sequence). Trimming shortened V by 4 bases and J by 5 bases, and 14 bases separated the two germline ends. The CDR3 spans 14 residues. The CDR3 DNA reads TGTGCCAGCAGCTCTCCGACAGAGGCATATGGCTACACCTTC. Translating it yields CASSSPTEAYGYTF.

This clonotype was detected a few times. The chain joins TRBV7-9 to TRBJ2-5; maybe TRBD1 (6 bases). Germline CDR1 and CDR2: SEHNR and FQNEAQ (reference sequence). Trimming removed 6 bases at V and 5 bases at J, with 16 bases between. This CDR3 is built from 14 residues. The CDR3 DNA follows: TGTGCCAGCAGTCCACCCAGGGGCCACGAGACCCAGTACTTC. It codes for CASSPPRGHETQYF.

This clonotype has only a few counts. The genes are TRBV20-1 and TRBJ2-7, with a tentative D call TRBD2 (6 bases). The V end lost 6 bases, the J end lost 4 bases, and 19 bases lay between the germline ends. CDR1 DFQATT and CDR2 SNEGSKA come from the germline V gene (reference sequence). The length of the CDR3 is 14 residues. This chain's CDR3 is CSAPRTGTFYEQYF. CDR3 sequence (DNA): TGCAGTGCGCCCCGCACCGGGACTTTTTACGAGCAGTACTTC.

In nucleotides, the CDR3 is TGCAGCGTTGAAGAGGGGGGAGCGGGAGTCTACAATGAGCAGTTCTTC. It translates to CSVEEGGAGVYNEQFF. This chain links TRBV29-1 with TRBJ2-1, with 8 bases lining up with TRBD2. Germline CDR1 SQVTM, CDR2 ANQGSEA. CDR3 length: 16 residues. The V segment lost 0 bases and the J segment 3 bases; nucleotides outside the gene matches: 7.

The V and J genes are TRBV7-3 and TRBJ2-2; no clear D. The CDR3 extends over 16 amino acids. Per germline, CDR1 SGHTA and CDR2 FQGTGA. Trimming removed 6 bases from V and 6 bases from J, with 20 bases in between. The CDR3 bases are TGTGCCAGCAGTCTTTTCCCCTCTAGTTCGTCCGGGGAGCTGTTTTTT. Translated: CASSLFPSSSSGELFF.

The V and J genes are TRBV9 and TRBJ2-2, with D perhaps matching TRBD1 (6 bases). Between the trimmed V and J ends, which lost 4 bases and 8 bases, there was a span of 15 bases. The V gene's germline CDR1 is SGDLS and CDR2 YYNGEE. The CDR3 runs 14 residues. CDR3 DNA: TGTGCCAGCAGCCTGGGACAAAGGAAAGGGGAGCTGTTTTTT. Translation: CASSLGQRKGELFF.

The chain links TRBV12-3 or TRBV12-4 to TRBJ2-3, with 7 bases matching TRBD2. The length of the CDR3 is 16 residues. V lost 4 bases to trimming and J lost 2 bases; unmatched junction nucleotides: 9. The CDR3 sequence is CASSSGPAGNTDTQYF. CDR3 bases: TGTGCCAGCAGTTCCGGGCCAGCGGGGAACACAGATACGCAGTATTTT.

The chain has TRBV10-3 and TRBJ2-1; D is ambiguous. V dropped 3 bases and J dropped 7 bases, with 19 bases sitting between them. The germline gives CDR1 ENHRY, CDR2 SYGVKD. CDR3 length: 16 residues. CDR3 amino acids: CAISDFRIGTWNEQFF. Here the CDR3 DNA reads TGTGCCATCAGTGATTTTAGAATAGGCACCTGGAATGAGCAGTTCTTC.

This chain's CDR3 is CASSAPGQVAQETQYF. The CDR3 region has the DNA TGTGCCAGCAGTGCACCGGGACAGGTGGCCCAAGAGACCCAGTACTTC. V is TRBV6-1 and J is TRBJ2-5, with 8 bases aligning to TRBD1. The ends lost 4 bases at V and 1 base at J; junction bases unmatched: 8. Per germline, CDR1 MNHNS and CDR2 SASEGT. The CDR3 contains 16 residues.

This chain uses TRBV9 with TRBJ2-7; no definite D call. Trimming pared 0 bases from V and 5 bases from J, leaving 15 bases between. This CDR3 has 15 amino acids. Germline CDR1 SGDLS, CDR2 YYNGEE. CDR3 DNA sequence: TGTGCCAGCAGCGTAGATGTGGGAATCCTAGACGAGCAGTACTTC. Translated: CASSVDVGILDEQYF.

The genes are TRBV20-1 and TRBJ2-5; D is possibly TRBD2 (6 bases). Germline CDR1 is DFQATT and CDR2 is SNEGSKA (reference sequence). V lost 6 bases to trimming and J lost 5 bases, with 19 bases between them. The CDR3 contains 14 residues. DNA for the CDR3: TGCAGTGCAAAACGGATCGGGACTCCGGAGACCCAGTACTTC. This codes for CSAKRIGTPETQYF.

The chain is built from TRBV4-1 and TRBJ2-1, with D possibly being TRBD2 (5 bases). V dropped 4 bases and J dropped 4 bases, with 17 bases sitting between them. This CDR3 has 16 residues. The germline gives CDR1 MGHRA, CDR2 YSYEKL. CDR3 region: CASSPKGFRGYNEQFF. The CDR3 DNA reads TGCGCCAGCAGCCCCAAGGGATTTCGGGGATACAATGAGCAGTTCTTC.

This chain connects TRBV7-9 to TRBJ1-2; D is possibly TRBD1 (6 bases). Trimming removed 0 bases at V and 1 base at J, with 12 bases between. CDR3 length equals 16 residues. Germline loops: CDR1 SEHNR, CDR2 FQNEAQ (reference sequence). The CDR3, as DNA: TGTGCCAGCAGCTTAGCTGGGGGGGCGCTTAACTATGGCTACACCTTC. Translation: CASSLAGGALNYGYTF.

The V call is TRBV6-6, the J call TRBJ1-2, with 7 nucleotides matching TRBD1. The CDR3 has 15 residues. Per germline, CDR1 MNHNY and CDR2 SVGAGI (reference sequence). Trimming cost V 3 bases and J 1 base; bases outside gene matches: 5. The CDR3 coding sequence is TGTGCCAGCAGTTATTTAGGGGACAGTAACTATGGCTACACCTTC. Translating it yields CASSYLGDSNYGYTF.

The chain employs TRBV9 and TRBJ1-1; D unclear. Trimming stripped 6 bases from V and 4 bases from J, with 19 bases between. Germline lookup yields CDR1 SGDLS and CDR2 YYNGEE. The CDR3 runs 15 residues. The CDR3 region is CASIALVTGSTEAFF. CDR3 sequence (DNA): TGTGCCAGCATCGCCCTAGTGACGGGGAGCACTGAAGCTTTCTTT.

J is TRBJ2-1 and V is TRBV20-1; D may be TRBD2 (6 bases). In germline, CDR1 is DFQATT, CDR2 SNEGSKA (reference sequence). CDR3 length equals 16 residues. Trimming took off 2 bases at V and 0 bases at J, with 14 bases between the two ends. CDR3 sequence reads: CSARSQDGSSYNEQFF. In DNA form, the CDR3 reads TGCAGTGCTAGATCTCAGGACGGGAGCTCCTACAATGAGCAGTTCTTC.

This clonotype has a handful of counts. V gene TRBV20-1 combines with J gene TRBJ1-1; 8 bases are shared with TRBD1. Looked up from germline, CDR1 is DFQATT and CDR2 is SNEGSKA (reference sequence). Trimming removed 6 bases from V and 7 bases from J; junction bases left unmatched: 7. This CDR3 is built from 12 residues. CDR3 loop: CSATDRGGEAFF. The CDR3 DNA is TGCAGTGCAACTGACAGGGGAGGTGAAGCTTTCTTT.

In its sample, this clonotype was seen a few times. The CDR3 is CASSPGQGANLDYGYTF. CDR3 bases: TGCGCCAGCAGCCCCGGACAGGGGGCGAATCTCGACTATGGCTACACCTTC. The V call is TRBV5-1, the J call TRBJ1-2, with 11 positions matching TRBD1. This CDR3 contains 17 residues. In germline, CDR1 is SGHRS, CDR2 YFSETQ. The J segment lost 3 bases and the V segment lost 4 bases, leaving 11 bases of the junction unmatched.

On this clonotype itself: A junction end diverges from the germline sequence, so it may reflect a read error. The V gene is TRBV7-3, the J gene TRBJ2-3; D ambiguous. The germline CDR1 and CDR2 sequences are SGHTA and FQGTGA. This CDR3 spans 15 amino acids. This CDR3 reads CANSLTRLSTDAQYF. Written as DNA, the CDR3 is TGTGCCAACAGCTTAACCAGGCTTAGCACAGATGCGCAGTATTTT.